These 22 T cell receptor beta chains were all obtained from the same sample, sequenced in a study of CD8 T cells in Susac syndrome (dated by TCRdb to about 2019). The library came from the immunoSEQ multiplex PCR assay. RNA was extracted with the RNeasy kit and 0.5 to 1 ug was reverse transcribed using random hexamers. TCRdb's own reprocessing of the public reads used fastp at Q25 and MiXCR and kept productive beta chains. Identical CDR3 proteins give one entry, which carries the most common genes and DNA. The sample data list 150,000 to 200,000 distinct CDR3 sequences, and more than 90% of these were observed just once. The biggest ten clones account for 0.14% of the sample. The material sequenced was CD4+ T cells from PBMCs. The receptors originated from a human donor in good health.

This CDR3 is CASSVRTGLNTDTQYF. CDR3 DNA: TGTGCCAGCAGCGTGAGGACGGGACTTAACACAGATACGCAGTATTTT. The chain links TRBV9 to TRBJ2-3, with D tentatively TRBD2 (6 bases). The V and J ends lost 2 bases and 2 bases respectively, with 15 bases between them. Germline-derived CDR1 and CDR2 are SGDLS and YYNGEE. The CDR3 is 16 amino acids.

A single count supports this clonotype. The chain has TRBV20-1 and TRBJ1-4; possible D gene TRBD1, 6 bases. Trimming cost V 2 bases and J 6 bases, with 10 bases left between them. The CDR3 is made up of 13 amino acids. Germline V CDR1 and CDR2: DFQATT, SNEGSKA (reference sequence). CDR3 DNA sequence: TGCAGTGCTAGACGAGGGGGGGATGAAAAACTGTTTTTT. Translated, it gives CSARRGGDEKLFF.

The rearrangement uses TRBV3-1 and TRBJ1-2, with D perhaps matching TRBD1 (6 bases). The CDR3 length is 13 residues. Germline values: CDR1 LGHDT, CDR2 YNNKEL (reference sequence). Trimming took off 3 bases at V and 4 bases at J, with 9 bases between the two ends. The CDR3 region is CASSQTGPYGYTF. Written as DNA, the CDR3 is TGTGCCAGCAGCCAGACAGGCCCCTATGGCTACACCTTC.

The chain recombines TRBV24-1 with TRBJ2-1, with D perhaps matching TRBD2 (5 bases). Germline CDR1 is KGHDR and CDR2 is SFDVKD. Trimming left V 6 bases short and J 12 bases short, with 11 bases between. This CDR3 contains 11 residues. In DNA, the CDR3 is TGTGCCACCAGTAGAGATCGGGGGCAGTTCTTC. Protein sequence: CATSRDRGQFF.

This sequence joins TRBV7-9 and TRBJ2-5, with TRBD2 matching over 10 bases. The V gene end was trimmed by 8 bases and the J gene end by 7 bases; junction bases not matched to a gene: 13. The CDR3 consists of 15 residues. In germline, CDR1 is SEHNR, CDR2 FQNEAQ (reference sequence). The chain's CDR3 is CASGLAGAYSGTQYF. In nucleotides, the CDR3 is TGTGCCAGCGGTCTAGCGGGGGCCTATTCGGGGACCCAGTACTTC. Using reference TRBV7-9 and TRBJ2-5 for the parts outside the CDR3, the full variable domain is DTGVSQNPRHKITKRGQNVTFRCDPISEHNRLYWYRQTLGQGPEFLTYFQNEAQLEKSRLLSDRFSAERPKGSFSTLEIQRTEQGDSAMYLCASGLAGAYSGTQYFGPGTRLLVL.

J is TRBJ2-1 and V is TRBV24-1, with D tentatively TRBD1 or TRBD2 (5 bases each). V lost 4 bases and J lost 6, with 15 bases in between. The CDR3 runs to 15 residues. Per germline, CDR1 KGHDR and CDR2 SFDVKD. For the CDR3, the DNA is TGTGCCACCAGTGACCCAGGGTATGGGGGCAATGAGCAGTTCTTC. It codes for CATSDPGYGGNEQFF.

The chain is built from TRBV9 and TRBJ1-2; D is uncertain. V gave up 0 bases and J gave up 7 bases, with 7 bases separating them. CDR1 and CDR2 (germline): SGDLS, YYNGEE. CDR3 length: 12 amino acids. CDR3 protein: CASSVANGGYTF. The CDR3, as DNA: TGTGCCAGCAGCGTAGCCAACGGTGGCTACACCTTC.

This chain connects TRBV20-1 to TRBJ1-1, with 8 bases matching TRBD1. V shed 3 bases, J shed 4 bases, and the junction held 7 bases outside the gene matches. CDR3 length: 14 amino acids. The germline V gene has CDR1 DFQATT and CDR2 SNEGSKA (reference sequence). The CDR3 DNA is TGCAGTGCTAGCGACAGGGGATCGACCACTGAAGCTTTCTTT. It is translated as CSASDRGSTTEAFF.

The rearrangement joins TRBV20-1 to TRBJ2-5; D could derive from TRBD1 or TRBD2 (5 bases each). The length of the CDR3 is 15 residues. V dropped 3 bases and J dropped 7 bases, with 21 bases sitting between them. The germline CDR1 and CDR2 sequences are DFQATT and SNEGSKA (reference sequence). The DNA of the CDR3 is TGCAGTGCTAGCGACCCGACAGAGGGTGGGGGGACCCAGTACTTC. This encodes CSASDPTEGGGTQYF.

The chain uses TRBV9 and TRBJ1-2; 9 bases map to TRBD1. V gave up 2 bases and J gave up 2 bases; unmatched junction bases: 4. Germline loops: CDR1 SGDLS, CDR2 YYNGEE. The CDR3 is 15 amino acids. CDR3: CASSVTGQGNYGYTF. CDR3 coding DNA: TGTGCCAGCAGCGTGACCGGACAGGGGAACTATGGCTACACCTTC.

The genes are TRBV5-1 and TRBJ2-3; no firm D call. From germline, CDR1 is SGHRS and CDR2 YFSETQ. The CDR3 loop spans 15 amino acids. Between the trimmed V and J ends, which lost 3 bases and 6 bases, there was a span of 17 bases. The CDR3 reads CASSSSATGSDTQYF. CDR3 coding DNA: TGCGCCAGCAGCTCGTCCGCGACTGGATCCGATACGCAGTATTTT.

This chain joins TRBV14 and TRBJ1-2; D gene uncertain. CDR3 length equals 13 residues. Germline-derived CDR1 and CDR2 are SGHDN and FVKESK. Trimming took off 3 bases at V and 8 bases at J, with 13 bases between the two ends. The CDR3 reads CASSQTKTGGYTF. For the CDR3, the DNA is TGTGCCAGCAGCCAGACCAAGACGGGGGGCTACACCTTC. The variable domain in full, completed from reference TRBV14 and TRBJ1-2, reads EAGVTQFPSHSVIEKGQTVTLRCDPISGHDNLYWYRRVMGKEIKFLLHFVKESKQDESGMPNNRFLAERTGGTYSTLKVQPAELEDSGVYFCASSQTKTGGYTFGSGTRLTVV.

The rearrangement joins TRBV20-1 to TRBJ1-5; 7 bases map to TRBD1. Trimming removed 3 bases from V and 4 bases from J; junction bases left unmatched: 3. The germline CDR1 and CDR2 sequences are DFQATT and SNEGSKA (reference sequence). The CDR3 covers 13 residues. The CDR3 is CSASGRGNQPQHF. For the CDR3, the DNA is TGCAGTGCTAGTGGCAGGGGGAATCAGCCCCAGCATTTT.

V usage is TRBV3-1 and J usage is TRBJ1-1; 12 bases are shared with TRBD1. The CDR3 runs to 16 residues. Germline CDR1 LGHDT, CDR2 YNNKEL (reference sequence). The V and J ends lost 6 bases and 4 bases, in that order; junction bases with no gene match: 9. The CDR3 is CASRRSGTGGFTEAFF. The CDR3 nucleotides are TGTGCCAGCAGACGCTCCGGGACAGGGGGCTTCACTGAAGCTTTCTTT.

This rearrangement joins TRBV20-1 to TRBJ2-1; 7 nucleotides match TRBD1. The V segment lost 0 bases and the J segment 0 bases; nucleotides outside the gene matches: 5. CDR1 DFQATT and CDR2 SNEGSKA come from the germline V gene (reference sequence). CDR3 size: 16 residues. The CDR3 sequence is CSARDLTGASYNEQFF. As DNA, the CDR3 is TGCAGTGCTAGAGATCTTACAGGGGCCTCCTACAATGAGCAGTTCTTC.

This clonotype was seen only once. The CDR3 DNA follows: TGTGCCAGCAGTGTGGCTAATGAAAAACTGTTTTTT. This encodes CASSVANEKLFF. V and J are TRBV2 and TRBJ1-4; the D is unclear. The length of the CDR3 is 12 residues. V was clipped by 4 bases and J by 3 bases, with 3 bases between them. The germline V gene encodes CDR1 SNHLY and CDR2 FYNNEI.

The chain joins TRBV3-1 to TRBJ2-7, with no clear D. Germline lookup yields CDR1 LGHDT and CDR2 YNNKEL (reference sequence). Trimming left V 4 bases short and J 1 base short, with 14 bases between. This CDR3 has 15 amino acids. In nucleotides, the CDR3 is TGTGCCAGCAGCCCCAAGTTGGGGTCGTCCTACGAGCAGTACTTC. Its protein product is CASSPKLGSSYEQYF.

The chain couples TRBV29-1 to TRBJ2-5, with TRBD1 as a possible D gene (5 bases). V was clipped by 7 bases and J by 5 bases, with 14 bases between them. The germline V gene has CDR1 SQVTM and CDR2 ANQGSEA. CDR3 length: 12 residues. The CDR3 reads CSGFQGMETQYF. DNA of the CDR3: TGCAGCGGTTTTCAGGGAATGGAGACCCAGTACTTC.

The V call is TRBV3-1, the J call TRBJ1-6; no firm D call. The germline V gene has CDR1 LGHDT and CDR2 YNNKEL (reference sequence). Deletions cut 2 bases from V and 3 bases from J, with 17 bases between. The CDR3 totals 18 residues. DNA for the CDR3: TGTGCCAGCAGCCAAAGCGTCGGCGCCGGCCTCTATAATTCACCCCTCCACTTT. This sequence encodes CASSQSVGAGLYNSPLHF. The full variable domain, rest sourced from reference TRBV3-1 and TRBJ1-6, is DTAVSQTPKYLVTQMGNDKSIKCEQNLGHDTMYWYKQDSKKFLKIMFSYNNKELIINETVPNRFSPKSPDKAHLNLHINSLELGDSAVYFCASSQSVGAGLYNSPLHFGNGTRLTVT.

The CDR3 sequence is CASSVDQGETQYF. In nucleotides, the CDR3 is TGTGCCAGCAGCGTAGATCAGGGGGAGACCCAGTACTTC. The chain joins TRBV9 to TRBJ2-5, with a tentative D call TRBD1 (6 bases). V was shortened by 0 bases and J by 5 bases, with 8 bases between the two germline ends. The CDR3 runs to 13 residues. Germline CDR1 SGDLS, CDR2 YYNGEE.

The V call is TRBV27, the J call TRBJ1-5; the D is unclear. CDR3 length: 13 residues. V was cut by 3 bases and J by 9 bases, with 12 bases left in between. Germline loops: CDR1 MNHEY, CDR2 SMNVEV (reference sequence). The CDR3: CASSLGKEVPQHF. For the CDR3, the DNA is TGTGCCAGCAGTTTGGGTAAAGAGGTGCCCCAGCATTTT.

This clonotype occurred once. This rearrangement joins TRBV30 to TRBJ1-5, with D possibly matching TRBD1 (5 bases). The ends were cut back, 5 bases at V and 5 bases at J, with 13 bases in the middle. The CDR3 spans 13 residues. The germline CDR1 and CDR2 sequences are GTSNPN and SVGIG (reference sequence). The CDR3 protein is CAWAGTDDQPQHF. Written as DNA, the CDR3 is TGTGCCTGGGCCGGGACGGATGATCAGCCCCAGCATTTT.